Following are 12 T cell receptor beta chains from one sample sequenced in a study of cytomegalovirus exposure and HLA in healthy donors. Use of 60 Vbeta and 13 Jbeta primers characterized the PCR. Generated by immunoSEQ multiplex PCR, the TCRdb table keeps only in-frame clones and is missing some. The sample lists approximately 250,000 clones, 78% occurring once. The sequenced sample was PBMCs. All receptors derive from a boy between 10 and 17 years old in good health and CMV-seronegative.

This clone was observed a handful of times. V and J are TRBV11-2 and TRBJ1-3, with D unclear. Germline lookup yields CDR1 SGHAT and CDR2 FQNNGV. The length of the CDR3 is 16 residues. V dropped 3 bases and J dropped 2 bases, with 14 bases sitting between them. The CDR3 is CASSLGVAPTGNTIYF. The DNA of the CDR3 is TGTGCCAGCAGCTTGGGAGTTGCCCCAACTGGAAACACCATATATTTT.

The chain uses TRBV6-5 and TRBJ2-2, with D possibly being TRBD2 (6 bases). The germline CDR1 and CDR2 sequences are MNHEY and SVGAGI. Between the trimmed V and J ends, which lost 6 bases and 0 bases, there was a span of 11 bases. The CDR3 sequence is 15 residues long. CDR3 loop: CASRSGGTNTGELFF. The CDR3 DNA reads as TGTGCCAGCAGAAGTGGAGGGACGAACACCGGGGAGCTGTTTTTT.

Written as DNA, the CDR3 is TGTGCCAGCAGTGAGGGGCAGGGGGCTAATTCACCCCTCCACTTT. The encoded protein is CASSEGQGANSPLHF. The chain couples TRBV6-1 to TRBJ1-6, with TRBD1 identical over 8 bases. V lost 3 bases to trimming and J lost 6 bases; unmatched junction nucleotides: 4. Germline V gene lookup returns CDR1 MNHNS and CDR2 SASEGT. The CDR3 has 15 amino acids.

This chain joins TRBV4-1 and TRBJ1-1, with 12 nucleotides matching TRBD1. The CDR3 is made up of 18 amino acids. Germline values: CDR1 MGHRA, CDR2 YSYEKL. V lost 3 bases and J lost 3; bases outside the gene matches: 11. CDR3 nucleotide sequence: TGCGCCAGCAGCCACCCGTCCGGGGACAGGGGGCTATACACTGAAGCTTTCTTT. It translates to CASSHPSGDRGLYTEAFF.

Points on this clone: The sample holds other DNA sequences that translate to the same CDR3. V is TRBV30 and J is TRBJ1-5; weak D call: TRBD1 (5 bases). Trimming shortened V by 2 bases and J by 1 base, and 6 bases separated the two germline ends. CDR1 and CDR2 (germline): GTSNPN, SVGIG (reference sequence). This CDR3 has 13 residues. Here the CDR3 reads CAWSQGSNQPQHF. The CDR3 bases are TGTGCCTGGAGTCAGGGAAGCAATCAGCCCCAGCATTTT. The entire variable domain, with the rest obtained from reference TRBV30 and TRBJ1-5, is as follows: SQTIHQWPATLVQPVGSPLSLECTVEGTSNPNLYWYRQAAGRGLQLLFYSVGIGQISSEVPQNLSASRPQDRQFILSSKKLLLSDSGFYLCAWSQGSNQPQHFGDGTRLSIL.

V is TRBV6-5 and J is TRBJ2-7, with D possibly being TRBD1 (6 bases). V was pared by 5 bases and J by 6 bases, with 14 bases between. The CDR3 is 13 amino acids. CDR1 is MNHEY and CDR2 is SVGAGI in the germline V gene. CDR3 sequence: CASSRGHSTEQYF. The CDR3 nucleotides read TGTGCCAGCAGTCGGGGACATTCGACCGAGCAGTACTTC.

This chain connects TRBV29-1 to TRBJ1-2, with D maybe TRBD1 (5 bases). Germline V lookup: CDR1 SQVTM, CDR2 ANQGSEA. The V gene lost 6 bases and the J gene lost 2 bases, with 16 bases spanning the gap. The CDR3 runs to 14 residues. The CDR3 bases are TGCAGCGTGGGCAGACAGAACCAAAACTATGGCTACACCTTC. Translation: CSVGRQNQNYGYTF. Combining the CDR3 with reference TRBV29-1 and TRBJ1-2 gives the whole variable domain SAVISQKPSRDICQRGTSLTIQCQVDSQVTMMFWYRQQPGQSLTLIATANQGSEATYESGFVIDKFPISRPNLTFSTLTVSNMSPEDSSIYLCSVGRQNQNYGYTFGSGTRLTVV.

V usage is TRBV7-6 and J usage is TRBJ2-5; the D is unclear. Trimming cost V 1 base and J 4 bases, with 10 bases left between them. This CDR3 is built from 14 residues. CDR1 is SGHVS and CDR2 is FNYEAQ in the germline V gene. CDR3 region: CASSLESVGETQYF. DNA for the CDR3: TGTGCCAGCAGCTTAGAGTCGGTTGGAGAGACCCAGTACTTC. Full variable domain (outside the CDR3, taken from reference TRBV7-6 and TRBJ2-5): GAGVSQSPRYKVTKRGQDVALRCDPISGHVSLYWYRQALGQGPEFLTYFNYEAQQDKSGLPNDRFSAERPEGSISTLTIQRTEQRDSAMYRCASSLESVGETQYFGPGTRLLVL.

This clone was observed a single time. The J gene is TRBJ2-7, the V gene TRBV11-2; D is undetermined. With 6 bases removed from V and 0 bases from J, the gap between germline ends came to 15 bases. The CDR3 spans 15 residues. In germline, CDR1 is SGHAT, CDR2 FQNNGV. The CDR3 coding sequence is TGTGCCAGCAGTTACTATACTCAAAGCTCCTACGAGCAGTACTTC. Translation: CASSYYTQSSYEQYF.

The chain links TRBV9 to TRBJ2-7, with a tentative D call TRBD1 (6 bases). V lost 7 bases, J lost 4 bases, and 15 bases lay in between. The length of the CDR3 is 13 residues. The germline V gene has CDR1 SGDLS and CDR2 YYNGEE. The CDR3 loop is CASGGRGSYEQYF. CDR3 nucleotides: TGTGCCAGCGGTGGCAGGGGCAGTTACGAGCAGTACTTC.

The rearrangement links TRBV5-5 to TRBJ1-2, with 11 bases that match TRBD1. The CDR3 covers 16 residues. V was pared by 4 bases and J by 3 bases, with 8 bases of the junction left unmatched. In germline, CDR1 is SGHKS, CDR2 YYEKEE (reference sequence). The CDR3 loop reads CASSPVGQGAHYGYTF. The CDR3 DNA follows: TGTGCCAGCAGCCCTGTCGGACAGGGGGCGCACTATGGCTACACCTTC.

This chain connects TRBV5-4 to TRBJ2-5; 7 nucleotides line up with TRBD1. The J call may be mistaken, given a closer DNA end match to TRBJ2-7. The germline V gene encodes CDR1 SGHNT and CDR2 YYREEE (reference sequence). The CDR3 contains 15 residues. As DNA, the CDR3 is TGTGCCAGCAGCTTGTCTTTGGGACAGCACTACGAGCAGTACTTC. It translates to CASSLSLGQHYEQYF.